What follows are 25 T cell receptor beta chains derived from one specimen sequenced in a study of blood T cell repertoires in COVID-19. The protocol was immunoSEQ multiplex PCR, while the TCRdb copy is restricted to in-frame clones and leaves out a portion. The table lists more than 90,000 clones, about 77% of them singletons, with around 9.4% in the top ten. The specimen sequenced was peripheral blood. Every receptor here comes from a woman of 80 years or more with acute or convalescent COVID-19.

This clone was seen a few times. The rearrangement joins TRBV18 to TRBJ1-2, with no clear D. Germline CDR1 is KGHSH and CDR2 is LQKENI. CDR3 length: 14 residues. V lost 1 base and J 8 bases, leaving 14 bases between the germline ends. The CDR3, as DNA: TGTGCCAGCTCACCACAGGGAGGGTCCGGAGGCTACACCTTC. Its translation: CASSPQGGSGGYTF.

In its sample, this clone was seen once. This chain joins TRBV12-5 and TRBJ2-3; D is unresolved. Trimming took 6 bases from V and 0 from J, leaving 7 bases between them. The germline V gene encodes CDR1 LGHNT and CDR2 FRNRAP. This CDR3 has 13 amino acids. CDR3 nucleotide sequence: TGTGCTAGTGGGCCCACTAGCACAGATACGCAGTATTTT. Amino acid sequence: CASGPTSTDTQYF.

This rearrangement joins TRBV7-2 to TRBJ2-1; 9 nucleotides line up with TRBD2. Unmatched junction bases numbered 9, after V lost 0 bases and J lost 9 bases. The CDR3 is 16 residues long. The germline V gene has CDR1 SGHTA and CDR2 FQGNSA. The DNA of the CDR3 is TGTGCCAGCAGCTTAGCGAATCCGGGACTAGCCGGTGAGCAGTTCTTC. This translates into CASSLANPGLAGEQFF.

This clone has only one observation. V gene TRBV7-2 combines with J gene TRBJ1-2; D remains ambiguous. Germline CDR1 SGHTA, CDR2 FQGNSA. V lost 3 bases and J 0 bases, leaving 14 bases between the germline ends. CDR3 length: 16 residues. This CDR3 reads CASSFPPADSNYGYTF. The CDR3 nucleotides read TGTGCCAGCAGCTTTCCCCCGGCGGACTCTAACTATGGCTACACCTTC.

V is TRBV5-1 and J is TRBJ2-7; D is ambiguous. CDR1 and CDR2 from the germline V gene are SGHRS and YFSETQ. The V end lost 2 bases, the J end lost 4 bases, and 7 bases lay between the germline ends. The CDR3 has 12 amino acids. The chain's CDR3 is CASSLNEYEQYF. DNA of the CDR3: TGCGCCAGCAGCTTAAACGAGTACGAGCAGTACTTC.

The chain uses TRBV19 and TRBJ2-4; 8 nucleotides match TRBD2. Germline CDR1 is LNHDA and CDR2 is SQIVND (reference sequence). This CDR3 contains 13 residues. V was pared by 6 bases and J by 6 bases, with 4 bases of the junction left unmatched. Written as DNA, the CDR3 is TGTGCCAGTAGGGGTAGCGGGGTAAACATTCAGTACTTC. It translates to CASRGSGVNIQYF.

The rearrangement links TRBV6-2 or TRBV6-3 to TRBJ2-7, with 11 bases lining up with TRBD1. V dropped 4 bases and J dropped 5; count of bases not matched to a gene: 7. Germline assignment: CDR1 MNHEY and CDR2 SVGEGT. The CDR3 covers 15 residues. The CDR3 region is CASSSSGTGGHEQYF. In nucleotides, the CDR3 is TGTGCCAGCAGTTCATCCGGGACAGGGGGGCACGAGCAGTACTTC.

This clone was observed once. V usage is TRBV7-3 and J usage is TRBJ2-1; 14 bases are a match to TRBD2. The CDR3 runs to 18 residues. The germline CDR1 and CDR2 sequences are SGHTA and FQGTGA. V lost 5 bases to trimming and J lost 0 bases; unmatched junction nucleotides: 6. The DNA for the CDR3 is TGTGCCAGCAGCCGGACTAGCGGGAGGCCGAGCTCCTACAATGAGCAGTTCTTC. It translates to CASSRTSGRPSSYNEQFF.

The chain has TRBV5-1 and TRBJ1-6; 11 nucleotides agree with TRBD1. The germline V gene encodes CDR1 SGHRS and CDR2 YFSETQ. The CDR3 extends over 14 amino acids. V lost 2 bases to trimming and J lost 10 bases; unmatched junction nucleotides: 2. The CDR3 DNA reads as TGCGCCAGCAGCTTAGGGACAGGGGGATCACCCCTCCACTTT. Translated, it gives CASSLGTGGSPLHF.

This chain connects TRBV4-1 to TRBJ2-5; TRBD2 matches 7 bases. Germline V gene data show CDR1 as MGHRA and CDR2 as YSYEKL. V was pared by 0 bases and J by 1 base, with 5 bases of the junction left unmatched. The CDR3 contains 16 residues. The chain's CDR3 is CASSQDRVAGQETQYF. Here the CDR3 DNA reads TGCGCCAGCAGCCAAGATCGGGTAGCGGGCCAAGAGACCCAGTACTTC.

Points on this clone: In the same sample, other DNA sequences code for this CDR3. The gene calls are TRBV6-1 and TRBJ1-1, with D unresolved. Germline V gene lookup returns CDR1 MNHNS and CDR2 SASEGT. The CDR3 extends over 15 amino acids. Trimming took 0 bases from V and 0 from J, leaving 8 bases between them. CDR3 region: CASSEAEEMNTEAFF. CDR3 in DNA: TGTGCCAGCAGTGAAGCTGAGGAAATGAACACTGAAGCTTTCTTT.

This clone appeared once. CDR3 coding DNA: TGTGCCAGCAGTGCGGGACTAGCGGGAGAACGAGAGACCCAGTACTTC. It codes for CASSAGLAGERETQYF. The rearrangement uses TRBV6-1 and TRBJ2-5; 14 nucleotides match TRBD2. The CDR3 is 16 residues long. Germline trimming cut 4 bases from V and 4 bases from J; bases unmatched to any gene: 5. Germline CDR1 and CDR2: MNHNS and SASEGT.

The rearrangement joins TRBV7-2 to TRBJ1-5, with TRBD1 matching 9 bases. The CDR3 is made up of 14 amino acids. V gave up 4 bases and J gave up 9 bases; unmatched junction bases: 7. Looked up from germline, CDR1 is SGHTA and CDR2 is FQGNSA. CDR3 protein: CASSSPGQGRPQHF. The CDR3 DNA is TGTGCCAGCAGCTCTCCGGGACAGGGTCGGCCCCAGCATTTT.

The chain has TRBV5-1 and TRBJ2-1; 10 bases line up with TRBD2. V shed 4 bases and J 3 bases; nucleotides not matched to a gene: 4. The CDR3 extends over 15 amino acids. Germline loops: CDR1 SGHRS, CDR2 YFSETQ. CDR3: CASSLAGAGYNEQFF. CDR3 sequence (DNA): TGCGCCAGCAGCCTAGCGGGAGCTGGCTACAATGAGCAGTTCTTC.

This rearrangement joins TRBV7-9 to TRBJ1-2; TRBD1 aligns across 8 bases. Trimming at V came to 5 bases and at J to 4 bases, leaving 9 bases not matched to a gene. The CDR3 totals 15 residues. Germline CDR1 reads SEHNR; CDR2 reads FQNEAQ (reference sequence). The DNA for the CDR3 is TGTGCCAGCAGCCGTGTTCAGGGGGCGAGCTATGGCTACACCTTC. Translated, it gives CASSRVQGASYGYTF.

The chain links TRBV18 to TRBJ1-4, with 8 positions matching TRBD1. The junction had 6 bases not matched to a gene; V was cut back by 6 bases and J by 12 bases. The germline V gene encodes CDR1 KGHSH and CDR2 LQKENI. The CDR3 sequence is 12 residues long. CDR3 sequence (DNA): TGTGCCAGCTCTCAACAGGGGGTGGAACTGTTTTTT. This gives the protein CASSQQGVELFF.

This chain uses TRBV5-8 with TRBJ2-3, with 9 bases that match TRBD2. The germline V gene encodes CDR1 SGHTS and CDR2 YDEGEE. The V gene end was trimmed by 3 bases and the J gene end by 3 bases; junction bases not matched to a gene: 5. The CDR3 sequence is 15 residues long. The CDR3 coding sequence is TGTGCCAGCAGCTCCGGGACTAGCTTTACAGATACGCAGTATTTT. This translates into CASSSGTSFTDTQYF. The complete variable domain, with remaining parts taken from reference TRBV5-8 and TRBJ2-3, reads EAGVTQSPTHLIKTRGQQATLRCSPISGHTSVYWYQQALGLGLQFLLWYDEGEERNRGNFPPRFSGRQFPNYSSELNVNALELEDSALYLCASSSGTSFTDTQYFGPGTRLTVL.

The CDR3 region is CASSHPNSAKETQYF. Here the CDR3 DNA reads TGCGCCAGCAGCCATCCGAATAGCGCCAAAGAGACCCAGTACTTC. This chain uses TRBV4-1 with TRBJ2-5, with a weak D call TRBD2 (5 bases). CDR1 and CDR2 (germline): MGHRA, YSYEKL. This CDR3 has 15 amino acids. Trimming pared 3 bases from V and 3 bases from J, leaving 14 bases between.

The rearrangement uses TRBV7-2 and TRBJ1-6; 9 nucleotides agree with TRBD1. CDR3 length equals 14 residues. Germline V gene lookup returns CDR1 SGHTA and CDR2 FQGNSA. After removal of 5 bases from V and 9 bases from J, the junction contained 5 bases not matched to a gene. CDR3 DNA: TGTGCCAGCAGCACCGGGGACAGGGCTTCACCCCTCCACTTT. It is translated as CASSTGDRASPLHF.

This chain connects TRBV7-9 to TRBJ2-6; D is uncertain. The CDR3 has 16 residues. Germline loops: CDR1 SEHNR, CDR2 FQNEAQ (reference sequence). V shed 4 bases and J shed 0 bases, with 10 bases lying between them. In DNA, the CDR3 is TGTGCCAGCAGCTACACCCCGTTCTCTGGGGCCAACGTCCTGACTTTC. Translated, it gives CASSYTPFSGANVLTF.

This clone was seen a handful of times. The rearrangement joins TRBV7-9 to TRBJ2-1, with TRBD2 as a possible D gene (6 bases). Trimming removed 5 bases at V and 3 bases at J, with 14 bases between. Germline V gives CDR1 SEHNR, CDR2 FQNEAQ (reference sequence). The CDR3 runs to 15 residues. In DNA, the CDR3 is TGTGCCAGCAGCCCCCCAGCGGGCGACTACAATGAGCAGTTCTTC. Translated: CASSPPAGDYNEQFF. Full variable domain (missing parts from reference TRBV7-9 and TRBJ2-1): DTGVSQNPRHKITKRGQNVTFRCDPISEHNRLYWYRQTLGQGPEFLTYFQNEAQLEKSRLLSDRFSAERPKGSFSTLEIQRTEQGDSAMYLCASSPPAGDYNEQFFGPGTRLTVL.

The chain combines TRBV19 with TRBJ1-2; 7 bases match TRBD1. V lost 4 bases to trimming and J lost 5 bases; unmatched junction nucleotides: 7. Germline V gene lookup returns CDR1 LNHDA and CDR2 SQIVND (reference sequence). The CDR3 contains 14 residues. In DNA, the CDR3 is TGTGCCAGTAGTAGGACAGGCCCTGGGTATGGCTACACCTTC. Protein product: CASSRTGPGYGYTF.

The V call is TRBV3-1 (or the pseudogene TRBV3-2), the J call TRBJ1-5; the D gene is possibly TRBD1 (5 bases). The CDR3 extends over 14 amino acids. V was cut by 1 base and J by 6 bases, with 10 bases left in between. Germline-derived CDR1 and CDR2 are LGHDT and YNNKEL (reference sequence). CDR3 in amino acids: CASSQGGVGQPQHF. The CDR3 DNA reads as TGTGCCAGCAGCCAAGGGGGGGTGGGTCAGCCCCAGCATTTT.

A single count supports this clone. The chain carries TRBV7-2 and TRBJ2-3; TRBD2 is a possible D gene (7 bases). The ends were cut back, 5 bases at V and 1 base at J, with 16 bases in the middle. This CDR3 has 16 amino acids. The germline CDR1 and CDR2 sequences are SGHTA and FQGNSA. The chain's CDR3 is CASSPQGGGGTDTQYF. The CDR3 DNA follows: TGTGCCAGCAGCCCCCAAGGAGGGGGGGGCACAGATACGCAGTATTTT.

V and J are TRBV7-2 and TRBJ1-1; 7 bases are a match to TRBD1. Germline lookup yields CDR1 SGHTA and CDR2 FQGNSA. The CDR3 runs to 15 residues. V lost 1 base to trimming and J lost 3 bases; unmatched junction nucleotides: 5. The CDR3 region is CASSLEGQRHTEAFF. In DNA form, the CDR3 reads TGTGCCAGCAGCTTAGAGGGACAGCGCCACACTGAAGCTTTCTTT.